These 11 T cell receptor beta chains share one sample of origin, sequenced in a study of T cell responses to AZD1222 COVID-19 vaccine. Here immunoSEQ multiplex PCR was the method, and the copy in TCRdb shows in-frame clones only, minus some. The sample comprises over 150,000 clones, 90% of which are singletons, and about 1.6% rests with the top ten. Sample: peripheral blood, taken on day 0 of AZD1222 vaccination. The receptors here all came from an adult in good health.

The rearrangement links TRBV19 to TRBJ1-6; no firm D call. V was shortened by 5 bases and J by 10 bases, with 27 bases between the two germline ends. The CDR3 contains 18 residues. Germline CDR1 is LNHDA and CDR2 is SQIVND (reference sequence). The CDR3 loop is CASSPFAADIGINSPLHF. The CDR3 DNA reads TGTGCCAGTAGTCCCTTCGCGGCAGATATCGGCATAAACTCACCCCTCCACTTT.

The V gene is TRBV5-1, the J gene TRBJ2-7; D remains unclear. Germline V lookup: CDR1 SGHRS, CDR2 YFSETQ. V lost 0 bases, J lost 0 bases, and 7 bases lay in between. This CDR3 region has 14 residues. The CDR3 loop reads CASSLAVSSYEQYF. DNA for the CDR3: TGCGCCAGCAGCTTGGCGGTAAGCTCCTACGAGCAGTACTTC.

The genes are TRBV6-6 and TRBJ2-7; D could derive from TRBD1 or TRBD2 (5 bases each). CDR1 and CDR2 (germline): MNHNY, SVGAGI (reference sequence). This CDR3 has 14 residues. The V and J ends lost 8 bases and 4 bases respectively, with 18 bases between them. CDR3: CASAPGTSTYEQYF. The CDR3 DNA reads TGTGCCAGCGCACCCGGGACCTCCACATACGAGCAGTACTTC.

V usage is TRBV5-1 and J usage is TRBJ1-1; D gene ambiguous. The CDR3 consists of 16 residues. V lost 0 bases to trimming and J lost 0 bases, with 12 bases between them. Germline V lookup: CDR1 SGHRS, CDR2 YFSETQ. The CDR3 reads CASSLDAVQMNTEAFF. CDR3 DNA sequence: TGCGCCAGCAGCTTGGATGCGGTCCAAATGAACACTGAAGCTTTCTTT. Looking up the rest from reference TRBV5-1 and TRBJ1-1 gives the full variable domain: KAGVTQTPRYLIKTRGQQVTLSCSPISGHRSVSWYQQTPGQGLQFLFEYFSETQRNKGNFPGRFSGRQFSNSRSEMNVSTLELGDSALYLCASSLDAVQMNTEAFFGQGTRLTVV.

This chain links TRBV6-5 with TRBJ1-1; D not resolved. The germline gives CDR1 MNHEY, CDR2 SVGAGI. Trimming removed 4 bases from V and 0 bases from J, with 12 bases in between. The CDR3 consists of 15 residues. The CDR3 loop reads CASSLSPFMNTEAFF. Written as DNA, the CDR3 is TGTGCCAGCAGTTTGAGCCCTTTTATGAACACTGAAGCTTTCTTT.

The rearrangement joins TRBV2 to TRBJ2-1; 8 positions agree with TRBD2. This CDR3 spans 16 amino acids. The V gene end was trimmed by 7 bases and the J gene end by 7 bases; junction bases not matched to a gene: 15. Germline lookup yields CDR1 SNHLY and CDR2 FYNNEI. CDR3 nucleotides: TGTGCCAGCAAAGGCGGGGGGAACAAAAGGGGTAATGAGCAGTTCTTC. It specifies CASKGGGNKRGNEQFF.

The chain links TRBV18 to TRBJ2-7, with TRBD2 matching over 10 bases. The CDR3 sequence is 15 residues long. The V gene end was trimmed by 6 bases and the J gene end by 5 bases; junction bases not matched to a gene: 10. Per the germline V gene, CDR1 is KGHSH and CDR2 is LQKENI. CDR3 bases: TGTGCCAGCTCTCGAACTAGCGGGGCCCTCGACGAGCAGTACTTC. Its protein product is CASSRTSGALDEQYF.

The J gene is TRBJ2-5, the V gene TRBV6-5, with D tentatively TRBD1 (6 bases). Trimming shortened V by 5 bases and J by 5 bases, and 9 bases separated the two germline ends. Germline V gene sequence: CDR1 MNHEY, CDR2 SVGAGI. The CDR3 contains 12 residues. In DNA, the CDR3 is TGTGCCAGCAGTCCAGGGGTGGAGACCCAGTACTTC. It translates to CASSPGVETQYF.

V is TRBV5-6 and J is TRBJ1-2, with 9 positions matching TRBD1. Trimming removed 6 bases from V and 5 bases from J; junction bases left unmatched: 11. Looked up from germline, CDR1 is SGHDT and CDR2 is YYEEEE. The CDR3 length is 15 residues. CDR3 residues: CASTVRDREGYGYTF. The CDR3 DNA follows: TGTGCCAGCACCGTGCGGGACAGGGAAGGATATGGCTACACCTTC.

J is TRBJ2-3 and V is TRBV19, with a possible D match to TRBD1 (6 bases). The CDR3 contains 14 residues. Germline lookup yields CDR1 LNHDA and CDR2 SQIVND (reference sequence). The V and J ends lost 8 bases and 3 bases respectively, with 15 bases between them. Here the CDR3 reads CASSLDRGTDTQYF. For the CDR3, the DNA is TGTGCCAGTTCCCTGGACAGAGGAACAGATACGCAGTATTTT.

CDR3 sequence (DNA): TGTGCCAGCAGCTGGACAGGGGGAAGTAATCAGCCCCAGCATTTT. Translating gives CASSWTGGSNQPQHF. This chain links TRBV9 with TRBJ1-5; 10 nucleotides line up with TRBD1. CDR1 is SGDLS, CDR2 YYNGEE, per germline. With V trimmed by 4 bases and J by 4 bases, 5 bases remained unmatched. The CDR3 runs to 15 residues. The variable domain in full, with the rest retrieved from reference TRBV9 and TRBJ1-5, is DSGVTQTPKHLITATGQRVTLRCSPRSGDLSVYWYQQSLDQGLQFLIQYYNGEERAKGNILERFSAQQFPDLHSELNLSSLELGDSALYFCASSWTGGSNQPQHFGDGTRLSIL.